This TCR beta chain was observed in a study of blood T cell repertoires in COVID-19. As for the study in general: The cDNA or gDNA used as material had been derived from T cells, B-cell-depleted T cells, or PBMCs.

The table lists this clone with a count of one. Profiled with immunoSEQ multiplex PCR; TCRdb holds only in-frame clones, not every one. The data contain a few hundred thousand clones, roughly 80% of them singletons. Germline-derived CDR1 and CDR2 are SGHNT and YYREEE (reference sequence). The CDR3 covers 18 residues. Trimming removed 4 bases from V and 10 bases from J; junction bases left unmatched: 21. Assignments of participants to cohorts depended upon their own reported clinical history. Participants classified as exposed had met a COVID-19 case within 2 weeks before study entry. V usage is TRBV5-4 and J usage is TRBJ2-1; TRBD2 aligns across 9 bases. The sample was PBMCs or T cells enriched from blood (not recorded which). This receptor was identified in a man aged 40-50 years who had been exposed to COVID-19. For the CDR3, the DNA is TGTGCCAGCAGCCCCAGCGTATATAGCGGGAGTTCTTTTAAGGAGCAGTTCTTC. This codes for CASSPSVYSGSSFKEQFF.